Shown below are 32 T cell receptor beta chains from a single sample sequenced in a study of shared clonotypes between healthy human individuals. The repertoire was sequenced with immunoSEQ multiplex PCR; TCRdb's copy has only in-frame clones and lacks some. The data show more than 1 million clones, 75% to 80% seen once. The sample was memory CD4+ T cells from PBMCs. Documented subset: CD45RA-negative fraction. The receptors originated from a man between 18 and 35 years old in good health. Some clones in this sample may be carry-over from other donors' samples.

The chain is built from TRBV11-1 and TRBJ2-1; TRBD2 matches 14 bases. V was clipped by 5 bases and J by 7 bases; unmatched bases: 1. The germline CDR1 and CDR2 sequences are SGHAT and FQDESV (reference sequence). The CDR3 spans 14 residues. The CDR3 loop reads CASSRLAGGNEQFF. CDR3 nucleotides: TGTGCCAGCAGCCGACTAGCGGGAGGGAATGAGCAGTTCTTC.

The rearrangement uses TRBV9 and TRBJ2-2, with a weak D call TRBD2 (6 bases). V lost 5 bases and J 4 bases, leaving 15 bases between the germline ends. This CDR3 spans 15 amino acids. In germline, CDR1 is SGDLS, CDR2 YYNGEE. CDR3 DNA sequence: TGTGCCAGCAGGTGGGGGGATGGAGCCACCGGGGAGCTGTTTTTT. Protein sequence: CASRWGDGATGELFF.

CDR3 DNA: TGTGCCAGCAGATTGGACAGGGGCGGTTATGGCTACACCTTC. It codes for CASRLDRGGYGYTF. This rearrangement joins TRBV7-2 to TRBJ1-2; 9 bases are shared with TRBD1. The CDR3 contains 14 residues. Germline values: CDR1 SGHTA, CDR2 FQGNSA. After removal of 6 bases from V and 5 bases from J, the junction contained 7 bases not matched to a gene.

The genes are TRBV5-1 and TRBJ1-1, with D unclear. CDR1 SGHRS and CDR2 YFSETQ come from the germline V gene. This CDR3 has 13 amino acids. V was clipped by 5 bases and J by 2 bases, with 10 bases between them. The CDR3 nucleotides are TGCGCCAGCAGGTCCCCTACCAACACTGAAGCTTTCTTT. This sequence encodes CASRSPTNTEAFF.

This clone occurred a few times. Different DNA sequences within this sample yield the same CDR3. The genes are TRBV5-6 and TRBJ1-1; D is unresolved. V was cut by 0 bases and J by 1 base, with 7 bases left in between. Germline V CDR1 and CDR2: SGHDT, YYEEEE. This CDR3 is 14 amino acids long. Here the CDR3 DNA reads TGTGCCAGCAGCTTGGGTGCGGGGAACACTGAAGCTTTCTTT. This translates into CASSLGAGNTEAFF.

CDR3 residues: CASSLRPVTTYEQYF. The CDR3 DNA reads as TGTGCCAGCAGCTTAAGGCCGGTTACTACCTACGAGCAGTACTTC. The chain joins TRBV7-8 to TRBJ2-7; no reliable D call. Trimming shortened V by 2 bases and J by 2 bases, and 13 bases separated the two germline ends. The CDR3 covers 15 residues. CDR1 SGHVS and CDR2 FQNEAQ come from the germline V gene.

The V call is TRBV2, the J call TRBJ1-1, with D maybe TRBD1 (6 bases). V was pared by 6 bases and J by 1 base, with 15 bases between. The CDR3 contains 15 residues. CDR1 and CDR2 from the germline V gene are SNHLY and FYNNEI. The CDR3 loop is CASSVRQARNTEAFF. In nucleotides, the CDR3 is TGTGCCAGCAGCGTTAGACAGGCACGGAACACTGAAGCTTTCTTT.

CDR3 sequence (DNA): TGTGCCAGCAGCTTGGGCCGAGGGGGAGGCACCGGGGAGCTGTTTTTT. It specifies CASSLGRGGGTGELFF. This chain links TRBV7-6 with TRBJ2-2; D is tentatively TRBD1 or TRBD2 (6 bases each). CDR1 and CDR2 from the germline V gene are SGHVS and FNYEAQ. The CDR3 length is 16 residues. Trimming took off 3 bases at V and 4 bases at J, with 15 bases between the two ends.

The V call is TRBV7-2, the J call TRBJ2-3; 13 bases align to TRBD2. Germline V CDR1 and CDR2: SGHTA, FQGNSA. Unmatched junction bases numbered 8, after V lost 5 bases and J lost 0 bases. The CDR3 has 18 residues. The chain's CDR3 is CASSGLGTSGTSTDTQYF. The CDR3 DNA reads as TGTGCCAGCAGCGGACTCGGGACTAGCGGGACTAGCACAGATACGCAGTATTTT.

CDR3 in DNA: TGTGCCAGCAGCTTCATGGGGCAAGCTTTCTTT. Amino acids: CASSFMGQAFF. The chain carries TRBV28 and TRBJ1-1, with TRBD1 as a possible D gene (5 bases). There are 11 residues in the CDR3. V lost 6 bases and J 9 bases, leaving 11 bases between the germline ends. Germline CDR1 is MDHEN and CDR2 is SYDVKM.

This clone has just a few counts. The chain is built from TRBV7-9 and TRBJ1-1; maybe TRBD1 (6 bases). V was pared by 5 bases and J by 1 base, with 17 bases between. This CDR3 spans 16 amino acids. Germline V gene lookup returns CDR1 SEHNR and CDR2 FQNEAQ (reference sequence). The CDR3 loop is CASSTYRGRGNTEAFF. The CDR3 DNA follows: TGTGCCAGCAGCACCTACCGGGGGCGGGGGAACACTGAAGCTTTCTTT.

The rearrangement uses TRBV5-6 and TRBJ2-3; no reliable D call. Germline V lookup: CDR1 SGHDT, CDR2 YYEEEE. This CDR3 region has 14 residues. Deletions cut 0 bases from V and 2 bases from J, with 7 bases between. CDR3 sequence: CASSLGPNTDTQYF. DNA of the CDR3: TGTGCCAGCAGCTTGGGCCCTAACACAGATACGCAGTATTTT.

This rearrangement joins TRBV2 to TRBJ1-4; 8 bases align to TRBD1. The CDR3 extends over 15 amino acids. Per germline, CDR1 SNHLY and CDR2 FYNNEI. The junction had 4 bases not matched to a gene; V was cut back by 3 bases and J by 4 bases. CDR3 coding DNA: TGTGCCAGCAGTGACGACAGGGGCGGTAATGAAAAACTGTTTTTT. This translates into CASSDDRGGNEKLFF.

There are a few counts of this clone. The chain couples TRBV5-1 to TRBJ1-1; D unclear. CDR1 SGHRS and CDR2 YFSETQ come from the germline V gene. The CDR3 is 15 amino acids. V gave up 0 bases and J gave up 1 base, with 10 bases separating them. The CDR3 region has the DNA TGCGCCAGCAGCTTGGCCGGGCGGACGAACACTGAAGCTTTCTTT. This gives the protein CASSLAGRTNTEAFF.

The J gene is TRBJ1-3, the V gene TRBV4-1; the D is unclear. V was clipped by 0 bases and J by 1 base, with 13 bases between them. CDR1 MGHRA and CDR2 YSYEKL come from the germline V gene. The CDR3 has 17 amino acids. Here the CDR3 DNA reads TGCGCCAGCAGCCAAGAAAGGTGGGGAAGGTCTGGAAACACCATATATTTT. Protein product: CASSQERWGRSGNTIYF.

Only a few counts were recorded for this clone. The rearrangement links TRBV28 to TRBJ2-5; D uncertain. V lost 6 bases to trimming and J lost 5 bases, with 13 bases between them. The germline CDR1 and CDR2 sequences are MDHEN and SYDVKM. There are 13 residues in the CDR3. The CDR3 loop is CASRSSSWETQYF. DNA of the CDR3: TGTGCCAGCAGATCTAGTTCTTGGGAGACCCAGTACTTC. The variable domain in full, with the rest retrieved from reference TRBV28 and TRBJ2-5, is DVKVTQSSRYLVKRTGEKVFLECVQDMDHENMFWYRQDPGLGLRLIYFSYDVKMKEKGDIPEGYSVSREKKERFSLILESASTNQTSMYLCASRSSSWETQYFGPGTRLLVL.

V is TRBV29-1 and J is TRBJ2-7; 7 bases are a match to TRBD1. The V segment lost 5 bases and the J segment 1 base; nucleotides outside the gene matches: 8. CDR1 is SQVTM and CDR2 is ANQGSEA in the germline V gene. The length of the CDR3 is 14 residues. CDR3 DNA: TGCAGCGTTAGGTTCGGGACAGCTTCCTACGAGCAGTACTTC. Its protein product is CSVRFGTASYEQYF.

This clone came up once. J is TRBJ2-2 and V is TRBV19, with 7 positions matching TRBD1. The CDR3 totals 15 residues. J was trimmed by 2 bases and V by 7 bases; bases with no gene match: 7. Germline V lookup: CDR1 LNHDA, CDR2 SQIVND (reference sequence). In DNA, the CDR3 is TGTGCCAGTATGGTCGACAGGGTTAACACCGGGGAGCTGTTTTTT. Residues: CASMVDRVNTGELFF.

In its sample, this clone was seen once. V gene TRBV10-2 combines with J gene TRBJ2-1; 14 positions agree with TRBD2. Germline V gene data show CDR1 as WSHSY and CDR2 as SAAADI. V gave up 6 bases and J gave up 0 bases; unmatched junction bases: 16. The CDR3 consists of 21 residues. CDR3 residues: CASSATPGLAGVGFSYNEQFF. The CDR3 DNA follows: TGCGCCAGCAGCGCAACACCGGGACTAGCGGGAGTAGGATTCTCCTACAATGAGCAGTTCTTC.

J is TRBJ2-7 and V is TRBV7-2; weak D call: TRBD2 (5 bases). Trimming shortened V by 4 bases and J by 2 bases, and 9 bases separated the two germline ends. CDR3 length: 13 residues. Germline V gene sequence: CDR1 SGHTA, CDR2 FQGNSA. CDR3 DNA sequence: TGTGCCAGCAGCTGGGCCGGGGCCTACGAGCAGTACTTC. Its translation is CASSWAGAYEQYF.

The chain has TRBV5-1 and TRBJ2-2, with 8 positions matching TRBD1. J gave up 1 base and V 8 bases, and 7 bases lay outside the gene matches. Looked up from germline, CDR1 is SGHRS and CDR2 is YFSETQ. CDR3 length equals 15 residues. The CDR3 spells CASSSGQVNTGELFF. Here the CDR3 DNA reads TGCGCCAGTTCGTCGGGACAGGTGAACACCGGGGAGCTGTTTTTT.

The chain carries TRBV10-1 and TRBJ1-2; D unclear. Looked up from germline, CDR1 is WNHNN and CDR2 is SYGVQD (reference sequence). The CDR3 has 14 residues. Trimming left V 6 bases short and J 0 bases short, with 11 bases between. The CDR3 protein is CASSPGNSNYGYTF. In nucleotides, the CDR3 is TGCGCCAGCAGCCCGGGGAACTCTAACTATGGCTACACCTTC.

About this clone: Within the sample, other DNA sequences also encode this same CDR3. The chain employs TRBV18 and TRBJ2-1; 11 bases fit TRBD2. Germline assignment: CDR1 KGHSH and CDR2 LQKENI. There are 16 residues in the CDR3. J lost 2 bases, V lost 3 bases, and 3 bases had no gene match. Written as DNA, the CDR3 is TGTGCCAGCTCACCGATGACTAGCGGGACCTACAATGAGCAGTTCTTC. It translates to CASSPMTSGTYNEQFF.

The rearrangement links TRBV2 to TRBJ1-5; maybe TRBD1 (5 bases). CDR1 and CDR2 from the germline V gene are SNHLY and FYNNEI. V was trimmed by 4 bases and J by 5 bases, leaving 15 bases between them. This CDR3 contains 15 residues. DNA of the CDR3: TGTGCCAGCAGTGCTAACAGGTTCTCCTATCAGCCCCAGCATTTT. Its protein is CASSANRFSYQPQHF.

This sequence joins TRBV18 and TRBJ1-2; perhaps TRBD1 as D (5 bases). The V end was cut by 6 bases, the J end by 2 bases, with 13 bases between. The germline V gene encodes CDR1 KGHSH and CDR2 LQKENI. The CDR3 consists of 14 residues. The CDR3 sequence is CASSFSQVNYGYTF. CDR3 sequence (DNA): TGTGCCAGCTCCTTCTCACAGGTGAACTATGGCTACACCTTC.

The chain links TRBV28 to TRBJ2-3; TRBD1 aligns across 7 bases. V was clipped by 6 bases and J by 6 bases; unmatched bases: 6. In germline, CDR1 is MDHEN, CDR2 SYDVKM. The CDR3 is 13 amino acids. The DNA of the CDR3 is TGTGCCAGCAGCCTACAGGGGAGTGATACGCAGTATTTT. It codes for CASSLQGSDTQYF.

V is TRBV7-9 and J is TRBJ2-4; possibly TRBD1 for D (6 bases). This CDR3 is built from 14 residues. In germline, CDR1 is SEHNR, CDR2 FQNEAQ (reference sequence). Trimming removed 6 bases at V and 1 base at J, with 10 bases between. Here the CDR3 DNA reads TGTGCCAGCAGGGATACAGGGGCCAAAAACATTCAGTACTTC. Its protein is CASRDTGAKNIQYF.

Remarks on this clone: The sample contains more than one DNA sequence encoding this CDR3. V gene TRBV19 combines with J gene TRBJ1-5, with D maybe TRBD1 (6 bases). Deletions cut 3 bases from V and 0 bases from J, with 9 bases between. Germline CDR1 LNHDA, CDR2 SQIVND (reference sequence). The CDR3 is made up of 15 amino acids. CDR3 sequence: CASSIDRFSNQPQHF. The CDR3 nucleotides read TGTGCCAGTAGTATCGACAGGTTTAGCAATCAGCCCCAGCATTTT.

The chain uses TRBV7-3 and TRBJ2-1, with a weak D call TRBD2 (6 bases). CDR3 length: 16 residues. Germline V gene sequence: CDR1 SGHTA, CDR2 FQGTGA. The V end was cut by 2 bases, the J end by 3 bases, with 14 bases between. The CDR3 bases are TGTGCCAGCAGCTTAGTCGGGAGCCCCCTCTACAATGAGCAGTTCTTC. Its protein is CASSLVGSPLYNEQFF.

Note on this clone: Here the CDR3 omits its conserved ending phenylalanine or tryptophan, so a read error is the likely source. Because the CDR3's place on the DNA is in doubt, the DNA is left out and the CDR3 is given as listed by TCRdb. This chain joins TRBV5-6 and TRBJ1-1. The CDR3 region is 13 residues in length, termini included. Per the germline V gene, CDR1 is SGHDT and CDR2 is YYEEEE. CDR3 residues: CASSPKPRTTNSL.

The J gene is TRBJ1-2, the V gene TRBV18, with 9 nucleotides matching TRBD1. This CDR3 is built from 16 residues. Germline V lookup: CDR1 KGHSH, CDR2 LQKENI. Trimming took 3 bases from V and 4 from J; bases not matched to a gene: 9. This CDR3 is CASSPMSGTGSYGYTF. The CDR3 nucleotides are TGTGCCAGCTCACCGATGTCGGGGACAGGGTCCTATGGCTACACCTTC.

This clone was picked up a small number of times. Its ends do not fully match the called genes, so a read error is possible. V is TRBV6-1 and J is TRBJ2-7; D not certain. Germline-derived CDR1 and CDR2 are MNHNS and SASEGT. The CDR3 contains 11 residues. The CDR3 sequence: CASREVGEQYF. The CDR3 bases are TGTGCCAGCAGGGAAGTGGGGGAGCAGTACTTC.